The clone carrying this TCR beta chain has just a few counts. V was clipped by 2 bases and J by 7 bases, with 15 bases between them. The CDR3 length is 14 residues. Germline values: CDR1 DFQATT, CDR2 SNEGSKA (reference sequence). TCRdb reanalysed the 5' RACE reads using MiXCR and keeps one entry per CDR3 protein. The repertoire consists of 40,000 or so distinct CDR3 sequences, with roughly 8% occurring once and the leading ten covering over 25%. As to time point: sample taken at primary tumor resection. This sample is drawn from a study of spatial heterogeneity in lung cancer. The rearrangement links TRBV20-1 to TRBJ2-1; D is ambiguous. Material: PBMCs, obtained at surgery. This clonotype was sampled from a male donor with early-stage non-small cell lung cancer. The CDR3 nucleotides read TGCAGTGCTAGACCCTCTAGGGCGTGGAATGAGCAGTTCTTC. This translates into CSARPSRAWNEQFF.